These T cell receptor beta chains were read from a single sample in a study of T cells in localized non-small cell lung cancer. Sequencing used immunoSEQ multiplex PCR; TCRdb keeps in-frame clones, though not all of them. The data hold tens of thousands of clones, with about nine tenths observed a single time. The sample here was peripheral blood, taken before any cancer treatment. The receptors stem from a woman aged 35 to 70 with stage I lung adenocarcinoma. CDR3s include the opening cysteine and the closing phenylalanine or tryptophan. The D gene is left open where the match is weak. Some rows have no size entry. The others give once, few or many, or a class for an expanded clone.

>TRBJ1-3|NA|NA|TRBV4-1
CASSQDRVAGNTIYF
TGCGCCAGCAGCCAAGACAGGGTCGCCGGAAACACCATATATTTT
>TRBJ2-1|NA|TRBD1|TRBV7-2
CASSLTGAPGNEQFF
TGTGCCAGCAGCTTGACAGGGGCGCCGGGCAATGAGCAGTTCTTC
>TRBJ1-4|NA|NA|TRBV4-1
CASSQGHREVSNEKLFF
TGCGCCAGCAGCCAAGGCCACAGGGAAGTGTCTAATGAAAAACTGTTTTTT
>TRBJ2-2|NA|NA|TRBV29-1
CSVEESAGRGRSSGELFF
TGCAGCGTTGAAGAATCCGCGGGGAGGGGGCGCAGTTCCGGGGAGCTGTTTTTT
>TRBJ2-1|NA|TRBD2|TRBV7-3
CASSLLEGGSSYNEQFF
TGTGCCAGCAGCTTATTGGAGGGAGGGAGCTCCTACAATGAGCAGTTCTTC
>TRBJ2-7|NA|TRBD1|TRBV7-2
CASSLGQGSSYEQYF
TGTGCCAGCAGCCTTGGACAGGGGAGCTCCTACGAGCAGTACTTC
>TRBJ1-1|NA|NA|TRBV5-5
CASSLVQGLEAFF
TGTGCCAGCAGCTTGGTTCAGGGGCTTGAAGCTTTCTTT
>TRBJ2-7|NA|NA|TRBV7-2
CASSLSGRPYEQYF
TGTGCCAGCAGCCTAAGTGGGAGACCCTACGAGCAGTACTTC
>TRBJ1-2|NA|NA|TRBV30
CAWISGQLYGYTF
TGTGCCTGGATATCCGGACAGCTCTATGGCTACACCTTC
>TRBJ1-3|NA|TRBD1|TRBV7-6
CASTDWTGGLSGNTIYF
TGTGCCAGCACCGACTGGACAGGGGGACTCTCTGGAAACACCATATATTTT
>TRBJ2-1|once|TRBD1|TRBV7-4
CASSPQGRGQGAHEQFF
TGTGCCAGCAGCCCCCAGGGGAGGGGACAGGGGGCCCATGAGCAGTTCTTC
>TRBJ2-1|once|NA|TRBV25-1
CASNHDATDSYNEQFF
TGTGCCAGCAACCACGATGCTACCGACTCCTACAATGAGCAGTTCTTC
>TRBJ1-5|once|NA|TRBV30
CARSVGGNQPQHF
TGTGCCCGGAGTGTAGGGGGGAATCAGCCCCAGCATTTT
>TRBJ1-5|few|NA|TRBV28
CASSWVGRGNQPQHF
TGTGCCAGCAGTTGGGTGGGTAGGGGCAATCAGCCCCAGCATTTT
>TRBJ1-5|NA|NA|TRBV6-1
CASSEMYSNQPQHF
TGTGCCAGCAGTGAAATGTATAGCAATCAGCCCCAGCATTTT
>TRBJ1-4|NA|NA|TRBV7-2
CASRMVGINEKLFF
TGTGCCAGCAGGATGGTGGGAATTAATGAAAAACTGTTTTTT
>TRBJ2-7|once|NA|TRBV27
CASSSPSGARPYEQYF
TGTGCCAGCAGTTCGCCTTCTGGGGCTCGCCCCTACGAGCAGTACTTC
>TRBJ1-4|NA|NA|TRBV7-2
CASSLAPSGGEKLFF
TGTGCCAGCAGCTTAGCTCCTAGCGGAGGTGAAAAACTGTTTTTT
>TRBJ2-1|once|TRBD1|TRBV29-1
CSVYVSTGDEQFF
TGCAGCGTATACGTATCGACAGGGGACGAGCAGTTCTTC
>TRBJ2-2|NA|TRBD1|TRBV7-6
CASSLGQGVGELFF
TGTGCCAGCAGCTTAGGACAGGGGGTCGGGGAGCTGTTTTTT
>TRBJ1-6|once|NA|TRBV11-3
CASSRSVQAGAISPLHF
TGTGCCAGCAGCCGAAGCGTCCAGGCAGGGGCGATTTCACCCCTCCACTTT
>TRBJ2-3|NA|NA|TRBV4-3
CASSQDPLSRSDTQYF
TGCGCCAGCAGCCAAGATCCCCTCTCAAGGTCAGATACGCAGTATTTT